This T cell receptor (beta chain) was recovered during a study of beta chain features in type 1 diabetes. There are a few counts of this clone. Its antigen is undetermined. The authors reverse transcribed all of the isolated RNA, so sequencing captured expressed TCRB transcripts. TCRdb keeps only in-frame clones here, not all; method: immunoSEQ multiplex PCR. The data show 250,000 to 300,000 clones, about 23% seen once. The V gene end was trimmed by 4 bases and the J gene end by 4 bases; junction bases not matched to a gene: 8. Germline CDR1 and CDR2: ENHRY and SYGVKD. This CDR3 comprises 15 residues. Study findings and constraints: Shorter TCRB CDR3s, moderately but significantly so, marked every one of the four CD4+ subsets in Type 1 diabetes patients.

The V gene is TRBV10-3, the J gene TRBJ2-7, with 9 nucleotides matching TRBD1. This clonotype was sampled from a woman in her twenties or thirties with type 1 diabetes. The sequenced material came from naive CD4+ T cells from blood. The CDR3, as DNA: TGTGCCATCAGTGTGGGACAGGGCAGTGAGTACGAGCAGTACTTC. This codes for CAISVGQGSEYEQYF.